This T cell receptor (beta chain) was sequenced for a study of blood T cell repertoires in COVID-19. On the study more broadly: COVID-19 samples from acute and convalescent phases originated in the United States, Italy and Spain. The cDNA or gDNA used as material had been derived from T cells, B-cell-depleted T cells, or PBMCs.

Authors' methods: The authors estimated nucleated cell counts from reference gene primer amplification. Only in-frame clones appear in the TCRdb table, and some are missing; sequencing was by immunoSEQ multiplex PCR. That table is the source of V, J and clone size, and D and trimming were worked out from the DNA. The sample records around 150,000 clones, approximately 90% being singletons. During active infection, Seattle patients enrolled and were then monitored through disease. The V segment lost 3 bases and the J segment 6 bases; nucleotides outside the gene matches: 12. Germline V gene sequence: CDR1 SGHTS, CDR2 YDEGEE. The CDR3 totals 17 residues.

This receptor was obtained from a man aged 25 to 40 with COVID-19, enrolled during active disease. The sequencing input was peripheral blood. This chain uses TRBV5-8 with TRBJ2-7; the match to TRBD2 covers 13 bases. The CDR3, as DNA: TGTGCCAGCAGCTGGTTACTAGCGGGAGGGGTGTTGCGCGAGCAGTACTTC. The encoded protein is CASSWLLAGGVLREQYF. Together with reference TRBV5-8 and TRBJ2-7, the CDR3 gives the full variable domain: EAGVTQSPTHLIKTRGQQATLRCSPISGHTSVYWYQQALGLGLQFLLWYDEGEERNRGNFPPRFSGRQFPNYSSELNVNALELEDSALYLCASSWLLAGGVLREQYFGPGTRLTVT.